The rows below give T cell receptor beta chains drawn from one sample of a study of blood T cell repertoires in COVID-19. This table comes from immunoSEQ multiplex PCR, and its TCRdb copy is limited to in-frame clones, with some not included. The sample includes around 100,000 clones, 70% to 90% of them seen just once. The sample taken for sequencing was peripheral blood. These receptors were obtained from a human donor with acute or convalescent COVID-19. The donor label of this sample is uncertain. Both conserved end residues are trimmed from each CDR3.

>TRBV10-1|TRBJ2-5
ASSESGSRGSETQY
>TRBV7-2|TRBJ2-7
ASSLTGILPYEQY
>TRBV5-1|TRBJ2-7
ASTDSSEQY
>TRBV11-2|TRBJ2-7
ASSLDMTGYYEQY
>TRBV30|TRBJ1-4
AWTLSGGGGKLF
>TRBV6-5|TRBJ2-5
ASNDRAVETQY
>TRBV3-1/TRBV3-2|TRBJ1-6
ASSPTGNSPLH
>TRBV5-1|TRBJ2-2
ASSPSETYTGELF
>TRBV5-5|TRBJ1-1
ASSFLTGLGQNTEAF
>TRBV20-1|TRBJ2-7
SARLKGVCY
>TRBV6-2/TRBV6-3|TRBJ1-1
ASSYEGWLFREAF
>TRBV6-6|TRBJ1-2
ASAAGFDYGYT
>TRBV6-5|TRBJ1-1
ASEGSPENTEAF
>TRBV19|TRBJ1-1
ASRTGGLRWGTEAF
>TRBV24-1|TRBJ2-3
ATSDATSGVTDTQY
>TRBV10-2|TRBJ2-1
ASRVGSGTGGDEQF
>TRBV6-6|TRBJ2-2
ASSYDQPGTGHPHTGELF
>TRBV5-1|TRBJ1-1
ASSSLGGGTEAF
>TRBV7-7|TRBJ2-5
ASSLRDSHVETQY
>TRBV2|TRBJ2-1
ASSDRQANEQF
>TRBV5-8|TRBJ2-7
ASSKRQGPYEQY
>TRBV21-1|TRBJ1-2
GKGADYGYT
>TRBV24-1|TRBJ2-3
ATSDTYIQGANSYTQY
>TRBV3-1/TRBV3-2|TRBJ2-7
ASSTYLAPTYEQY
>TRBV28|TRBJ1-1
ASSTPTGASSAF
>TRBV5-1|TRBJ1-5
ASSLAGARYQPQH
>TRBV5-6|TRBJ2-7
ASSLDRGYEQY